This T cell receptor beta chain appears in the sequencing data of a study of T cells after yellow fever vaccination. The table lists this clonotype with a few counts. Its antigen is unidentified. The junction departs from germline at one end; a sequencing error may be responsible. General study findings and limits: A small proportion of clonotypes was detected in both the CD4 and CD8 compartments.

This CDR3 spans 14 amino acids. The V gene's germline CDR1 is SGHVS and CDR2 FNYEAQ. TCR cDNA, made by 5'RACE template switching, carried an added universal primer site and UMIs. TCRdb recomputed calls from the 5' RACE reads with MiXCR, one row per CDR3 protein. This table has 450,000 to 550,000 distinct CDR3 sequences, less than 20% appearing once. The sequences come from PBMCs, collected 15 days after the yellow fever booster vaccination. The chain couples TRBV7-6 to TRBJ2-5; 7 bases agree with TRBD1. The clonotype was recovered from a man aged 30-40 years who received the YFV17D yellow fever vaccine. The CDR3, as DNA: TGTGCCAGCAGCTTCAACGAAGGGTCTCAGGGGGTAAACTTC. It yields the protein CASSFNEGSQGVNF.